This is a list of T cell receptor beta chains from one sample in a study of shared clonotypes between healthy human individuals. Clones were read by immunoSEQ multiplex PCR, and TCRdb kept only the in-frame ones, dropping some. This table holds around 2,000,000 clones, about 95% found once. Sequenced material: naive CD8+ T cells sorted from blood. The receptors here all came from a man younger than 30 in good health. Each CDR3 is given with its conserved first and last residue. The D gene is left open where the match is weak. Size values are once, few and many counts, or a class for expanded clones, and some rows have none.

CDR3: CAWGGQVSHEQYF
DNA: TGTGCCTGGGGGGGACAGGTGTCCCACGAGCAGTACTTC
length: 13
V: TRBV30
D: TRBD1
J: TRBJ2-7
size: .

CDR3: CASGDGGIETQYF
DNA: TGTGCCAGCGGGGACGGAGGGATCGAGACCCAGTACTTC
length: 13
V: TRBV6-5
D: .
J: TRBJ2-5
size: .

CDR3: CASSQRIHWGQGAPGTGELFF
DNA: TGCGCCAGCAGTCAACGCATCCATTGGGGACAGGGGGCGCCGGGCACCGGGGAGCTGTTTTTT
length: 21
V: TRBV23-1
D: TRBD1
J: TRBJ2-2
size: .

CDR3: CASSGGTGRDEQYF
DNA: TGTGCCAGCAGCGGTGGGACAGGTCGAGACGAGCAGTACTTC
length: 14
V: TRBV7-8
D: TRBD1
J: TRBJ2-7
size: .

CDR3: CASSDGGGGAAETQYF
DNA: TGTGCCAGCAGCGATGGAGGCGGGGGGGCCGCGGAGACCCAGTACTTC
length: 16
V: TRBV9
D: TRBD2
J: TRBJ2-5
size: .

CDR3: CASRPSWGASGELFF
DNA: TGTGCCAGCCGGCCCAGCTGGGGGGCGTCCGGGGAGCTGTTTTTT
length: 15
V: TRBV6-6
D: .
J: TRBJ2-2
size: .

CDR3: CASSVVLGTGELFF
DNA: TGTGCCAGCAGCGTAGTCTTAGGGACCGGGGAGCTGTTTTTT
length: 14
V: TRBV9
D: .
J: TRBJ2-2
size: once

CDR3: CASSHVGTSEDTEAFF
DNA: TGCGCCAGCAGCCACGTAGGGACCTCAGAGGACACTGAAGCTTTCTTT
length: 16
V: TRBV4-3
D: .
J: TRBJ1-1
size: .

CDR3: CASSPATGSPYEQYF
DNA: TGTGCCAGCAGCCCAGCGACAGGCTCCCCCTACGAGCAGTACTTC
length: 15
V: TRBV5-5
D: .
J: TRBJ2-7
size: .

CDR3: CASSLGMDNQYF
DNA: TGCGCCAGCAGCTTGGGTATGGATAACCAGTACTTC
length: 12
V: TRBV5-1
D: .
J: TRBJ2-5
size: .

CDR3: CASSVDRTGVAEQYF
DNA: TGTGCCAGCAGTGTGGATCGGACAGGGGTTGCCGAGCAGTACTTC
length: 15
V: TRBV2
D: TRBD1
J: TRBJ2-7
size: .

CDR3: CASSETAYEQYF
DNA: TGCGCCAGCAGTGAGACAGCCTACGAGCAGTACTTC
length: 12
V: TRBV10-1
D: .
J: TRBJ2-7
size: .

CDR3: CASSPRGSNYGYTF
DNA: TGTGCCAGCAGTCCTCGTGGTTCTAACTATGGCTACACCTTC
length: 14
V: TRBV5-6
D: .
J: TRBJ1-2
size: .

CDR3: CASTLFDNSPLHF
DNA: TGTGCCAGCACCCTCTTTGATAATTCACCCCTCCACTTT
length: 13
V: TRBV6-5
D: .
J: TRBJ1-6
size: .

CDR3: CSVEDIGQDQETQYF
DNA: TGCAGCGTTGAAGATATAGGGCAGGACCAAGAGACCCAGTACTTC
length: 15
V: TRBV29-1
D: .
J: TRBJ2-5
size: .

CDR3: CASSEARGGGQPQHF
DNA: TGTGCCAGCAGTGAAGCCCGGGGAGGAGGTCAGCCCCAGCATTTT
length: 15
V: TRBV6-1
D: .
J: TRBJ1-5
size: .

CDR3: CASSDGWGAFETQYF
DNA: TGTGCCAGCAGCGATGGGTGGGGGGCCTTCGAGACCCAGTACTTC
length: 15
V: TRBV9
D: .
J: TRBJ2-5
size: .

CDR3: CASSVRGDQPQHF
DNA: TGTGCCAGTAGTGTCAGGGGCGATCAGCCCCAGCATTTT
length: 13
V: TRBV19
D: .
J: TRBJ1-5
size: .

CDR3: CASSPVVGDGYTF
DNA: TGCGCCAGCAGTCCCGTCGTGGGGGATGGCTACACCTTC
length: 13
V: TRBV5-1
D: .
J: TRBJ1-2
size: .

CDR3: CASSLSRGQETQYF
DNA: TGTGCCAGCAGCTTGTCCAGGGGCCAAGAGACCCAGTACTTC
length: 14
V: TRBV5-6
D: .
J: TRBJ2-5
size: .

CDR3: CASSFGQEQHF
DNA: TGTGCCAGCAGCTTCGGACAGGAACAGCATTTT
length: 11
V: TRBV7-8
D: TRBD1
J: TRBJ1-5
size: .

CDR3: CAWDGTGGSEKLFF
DNA: TGTGCCTGGGACGGGACAGGGGGCAGTGAAAAACTGTTTTTT
length: 14
V: TRBV30
D: TRBD1
J: TRBJ1-4
size: .

CDR3: CASSEALRWETEAFF
DNA: TGTGCCAGCAGTGAAGCGCTTCGGTGGGAGACTGAAGCTTTCTTT
length: 15
V: TRBV6-1
D: .
J: TRBJ1-1
size: .

CDR3: CASGSNSGTSYNEQFF
DNA: TGTGCTAGTGGTTCGAACTCGGGGACCTCCTACAATGAGCAGTTCTTC
length: 16
V: TRBV12-5
D: .
J: TRBJ2-1
size: .

CDR3: CASSLSGAYNEQFF
DNA: TGTGCCAGCAGCCTTAGCGGAGCTTACAATGAGCAGTTCTTC
length: 14
V: TRBV11-2
D: .
J: TRBJ2-1
size: .

CDR3: CASSLAGTSGGANNEQFF
DNA: TGTGCCAGCAGCTTAGCCGGGACTAGCGGGGGGGCAAACAATGAGCAGTTCTTC
length: 18
V: TRBV7-8
D: TRBD2
J: TRBJ2-1
size: .

CDR3: CASSLDLAGLTEAFF
DNA: TGTGCCAGCAGCTTGGATTTGGCCGGGCTTACTGAAGCTTTCTTT
length: 15
V: TRBV5-4
D: .
J: TRBJ1-1
size: .

CDR3: CASSYSNPRSYNEQFF
DNA: TGTGCCAGCAGTTACTCGAATCCCCGTTCCTACAATGAGCAGTTCTTC
length: 16
V: TRBV6-6
D: .
J: TRBJ2-1
size: .

CDR3: CASSVGSRSYEQYF
DNA: TGTGCCAGCAGCGTAGGGAGCAGGTCCTACGAGCAGTACTTC
length: 14
V: TRBV9
D: .
J: TRBJ2-7
size: .

CDR3: CAATSPEDGTGELFF
DNA: TGTGCCGCCACGTCCCCTGAGGATGGCACCGGGGAGCTGTTTTTT
length: 15
V: TRBV2
D: .
J: TRBJ2-2
size: .

CDR3: CASSPLPGNTGELFF
DNA: TGTGCCAGCAGCCCCCTCCCCGGGAACACCGGGGAGCTGTTTTTT
length: 15
V: TRBV7-9
D: .
J: TRBJ2-2
size: .

CDR3: CASIAATGELFF
DNA: TGTGCCAGCATCGCAGCAACCGGGGAGCTGTTTTTT
length: 12
V: TRBV2
D: .
J: TRBJ2-2
size: .

CDR3: CASRYRQVGANVLTF
DNA: TGTGCCAGCAGGTACCGCCAGGTCGGGGCCAACGTCCTGACTTTC
length: 15
V: TRBV6-5
D: .
J: TRBJ2-6
size: .

CDR3: CASSIGLDRRRNQPQHF
DNA: TGTGCCAGTAGTATAGGTTTGGACAGGAGGCGCAATCAGCCCCAGCATTTT
length: 17
V: TRBV19
D: TRBD1
J: TRBJ1-5
size: .

CDR3: CASSQEVGTSEQYF
DNA: TGCGCCAGCAGCCAAGAAGTAGGGACGTCCGAGCAGTACTTC
length: 14
V: TRBV4-1
D: .
J: TRBJ2-7
size: .

CDR3: CASSLGGGIGGTEAFF
DNA: TGTGCCAGCAGCTTAGGAGGGGGCATTGGCGGCACTGAAGCTTTCTTT
length: 16
V: TRBV7-9
D: TRBD1
J: TRBJ1-1
size: .

CDR3: CASSRRDDYEQYF
DNA: TGTGCCAGCAGCAGGAGGGACGACTACGAGCAGTACTTC
length: 13
V: TRBV21-1
D: .
J: TRBJ2-7
size: .

CDR3: CASSVGGDRSYEQYF
DNA: TGTGCCAGCAGCGTAGGTGGGGACAGGTCCTACGAGCAGTACTTC
length: 15
V: TRBV9
D: TRBD1
J: TRBJ2-7
size: .

CDR3: CASAIGDTSTDTQYF
DNA: TGTGCCAGCGCTATAGGGGACACTAGCACAGATACGCAGTATTTT
length: 15
V: TRBV2
D: .
J: TRBJ2-3
size: .

CDR3: CASSYSSRETQYF
DNA: TGTGCCAGCAGTTACAGCTCCCGAGAGACCCAGTACTTC
length: 13
V: TRBV27
D: .
J: TRBJ2-5
size: .

CDR3: CASSLTSEETQYF
DNA: TGTGCCAGCAGCTTAACTAGCGAGGAGACCCAGTACTTC
length: 13
V: TRBV13
D: TRBD2
J: TRBJ2-5
size: .

CDR3: CASSSGLAGVITDTQYF
DNA: TGTGCCAGCAGCTCGGGACTAGCGGGAGTAATCACAGATACGCAGTATTTT
length: 17
V: TRBV7-9
D: TRBD2
J: TRBJ2-3
size: .

CDR3: CASSQHGGGREDTQYF
DNA: TGTGCCAGCAGCCAACACGGGGGGGGCCGGGAAGATACGCAGTATTTT
length: 16
V: TRBV13
D: TRBD2
J: TRBJ2-3
size: once

CDR3: CASSIGQGGNSPLHF
DNA: TGTGCCAGTAGTATCGGGCAGGGTGGTAATTCACCCCTCCACTTT
length: 15
V: TRBV19
D: .
J: TRBJ1-6
size: .

CDR3: CSVAGQPQHF
DNA: TGCAGCGTTGCAGGACAGCCCCAGCATTTT
length: 10
V: TRBV29-1
D: .
J: TRBJ1-5
size: once

CDR3: CASSQLAGSGNEQFF
DNA: TGTGCCAGCAGCCAGCTAGCGGGGTCGGGCAATGAGCAGTTCTTC
length: 15
V: TRBV14
D: TRBD2
J: TRBJ2-1
size: .

CDR3: CASSLSGELFF
DNA: TGCGCCAGCAGCTTATCTGGGGAGCTGTTTTTT
length: 11
V: TRBV5-1
D: .
J: TRBJ2-2
size: .

CDR3: CAIRLDRDHEQYF
DNA: TGTGCCATCAGATTGGACAGGGACCACGAGCAGTACTTC
length: 13
V: TRBV10-3
D: TRBD1
J: TRBJ2-7
size: once

CDR3: CASSSPRGRTEAFF
DNA: TGTGCCAGCTCGTCGCCCAGGGGGAGGACTGAAGCTTTCTTT
length: 14
V: TRBV18
D: TRBD1
J: TRBJ1-1
size: .